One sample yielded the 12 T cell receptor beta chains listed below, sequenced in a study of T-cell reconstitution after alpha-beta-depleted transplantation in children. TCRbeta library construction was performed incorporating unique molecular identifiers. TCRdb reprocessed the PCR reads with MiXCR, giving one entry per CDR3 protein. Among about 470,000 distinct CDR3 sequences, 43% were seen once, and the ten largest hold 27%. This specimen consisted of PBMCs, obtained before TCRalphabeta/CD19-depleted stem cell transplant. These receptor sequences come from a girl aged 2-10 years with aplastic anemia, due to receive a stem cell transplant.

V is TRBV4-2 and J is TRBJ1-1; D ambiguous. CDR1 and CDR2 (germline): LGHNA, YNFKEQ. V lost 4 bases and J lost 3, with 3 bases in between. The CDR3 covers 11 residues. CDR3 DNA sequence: TGTGCCAGCAGCCGGGACACTGAAGCTTTCTTT. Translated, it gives CASSRDTEAFF.

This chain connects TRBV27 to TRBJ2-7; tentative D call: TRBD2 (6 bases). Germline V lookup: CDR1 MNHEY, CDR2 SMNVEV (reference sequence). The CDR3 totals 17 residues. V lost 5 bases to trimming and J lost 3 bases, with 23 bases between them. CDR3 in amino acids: CASSIGGHPGVGYEQYF. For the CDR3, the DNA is TGTGCCAGCAGTATCGGGGGTCACCCGGGGGTGGGCTACGAGCAGTACTTC.

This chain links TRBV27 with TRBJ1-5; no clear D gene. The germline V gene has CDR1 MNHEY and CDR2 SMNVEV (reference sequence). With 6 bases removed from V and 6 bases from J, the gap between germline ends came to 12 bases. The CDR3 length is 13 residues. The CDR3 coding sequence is TGTGCCAGCAGCCGACGAGGCGCTCAGCCCCAGCATTTT. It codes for CASSRRGAQPQHF.

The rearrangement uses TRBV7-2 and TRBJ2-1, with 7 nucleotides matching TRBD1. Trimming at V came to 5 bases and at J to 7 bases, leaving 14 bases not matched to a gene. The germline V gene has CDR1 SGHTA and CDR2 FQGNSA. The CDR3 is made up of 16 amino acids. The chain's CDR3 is CASSASGTVLFNEQFF. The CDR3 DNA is TGTGCCAGCAGCGCCTCCGGGACAGTCCTTTTTAATGAGCAGTTCTTC.

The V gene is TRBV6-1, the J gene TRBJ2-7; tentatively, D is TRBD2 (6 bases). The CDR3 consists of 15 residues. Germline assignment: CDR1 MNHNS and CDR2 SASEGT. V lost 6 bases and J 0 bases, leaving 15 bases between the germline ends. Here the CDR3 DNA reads TGTGCCAGCAGCCTGGCGCGGGACCCCTCCTACGAGCAGTACTTC. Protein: CASSLARDPSYEQYF.

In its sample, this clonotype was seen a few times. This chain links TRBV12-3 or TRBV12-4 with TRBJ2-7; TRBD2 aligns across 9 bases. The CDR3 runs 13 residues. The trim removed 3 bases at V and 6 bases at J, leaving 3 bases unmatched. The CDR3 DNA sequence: TGTGCCAGCAGTTTGGGACTAGCCTCCGAGCAGTACTTC. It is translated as CASSLGLASEQYF.

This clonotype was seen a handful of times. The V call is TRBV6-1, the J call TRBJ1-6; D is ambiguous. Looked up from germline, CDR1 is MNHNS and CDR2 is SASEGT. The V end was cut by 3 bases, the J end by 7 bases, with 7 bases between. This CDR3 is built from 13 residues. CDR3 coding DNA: TGTGCCAGCAGTGATCAGGCAAATTCACCCCTCCACTTT. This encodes CASSDQANSPLHF.

CDR3 nucleotides: TGCAGTGCTAGCGGTTCGGGGCCCGAGACCCAGTACTTC. Protein product: CSASGSGPETQYF. The rearrangement joins TRBV20-1 to TRBJ2-5, with D perhaps matching TRBD1 or TRBD2 (5 bases each). CDR1 and CDR2 (germline): DFQATT, SNEGSKA (reference sequence). Trimming took 3 bases from V and 5 from J, leaving 13 bases between them. CDR3 length: 13 amino acids.

Here the CDR3 DNA reads TGTGCCAGCAGCGTAGTAACAGGGGCCAACGTCCTGACTTTC. This codes for CASSVVTGANVLTF. The genes are TRBV9 and TRBJ2-6; no firm D call. V lost 0 bases and J 4 bases, leaving 5 bases between the germline ends. Per germline, CDR1 SGDLS and CDR2 YYNGEE. The CDR3 sequence is 14 residues long.

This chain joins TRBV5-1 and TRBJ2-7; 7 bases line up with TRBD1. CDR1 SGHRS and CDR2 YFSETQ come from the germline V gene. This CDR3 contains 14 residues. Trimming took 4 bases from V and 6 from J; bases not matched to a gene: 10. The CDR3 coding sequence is TGCGCCAGCAGCCCGGACAGGAAAATGAGCGAGCAGTACTTC. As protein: CASSPDRKMSEQYF.

In DNA, the CDR3 is TGTGCCAGCAGCCAAGGGGGTGGTTCACCCCTCCACTTT. Translated, it gives CASSQGGGSPLHF. The rearrangement joins TRBV3-1 to TRBJ1-6; no clear D gene. In germline, CDR1 is LGHDT, CDR2 YNNKEL (reference sequence). The length of the CDR3 is 13 residues. V lost 1 base and J lost 9, with 7 bases in between.

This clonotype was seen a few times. In DNA, the CDR3 is TGTGCCAGCAGCTTAGATCCTACCGGGACAGGGCCAGATACGCAGTATTTT. Translated: CASSLDPTGTGPDTQYF. The chain is built from TRBV11-2 and TRBJ2-3, with 9 bases aligning to TRBD1. This CDR3 is 17 amino acids long. Trimming cost V 0 bases and J 4 bases; bases outside gene matches: 8. Per germline, CDR1 SGHAT and CDR2 FQNNGV.